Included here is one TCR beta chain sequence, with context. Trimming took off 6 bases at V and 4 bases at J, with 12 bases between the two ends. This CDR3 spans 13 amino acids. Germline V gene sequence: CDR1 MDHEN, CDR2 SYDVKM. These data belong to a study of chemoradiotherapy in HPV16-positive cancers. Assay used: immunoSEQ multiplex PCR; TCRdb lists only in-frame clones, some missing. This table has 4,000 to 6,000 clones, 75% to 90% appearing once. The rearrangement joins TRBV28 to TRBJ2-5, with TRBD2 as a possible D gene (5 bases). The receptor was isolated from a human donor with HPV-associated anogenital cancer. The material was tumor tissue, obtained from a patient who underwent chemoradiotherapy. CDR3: CASSLTRPETQYF. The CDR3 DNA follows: TGTGCCAGCAGCCTCACTAGACCAGAGACCCAGTACTTC.